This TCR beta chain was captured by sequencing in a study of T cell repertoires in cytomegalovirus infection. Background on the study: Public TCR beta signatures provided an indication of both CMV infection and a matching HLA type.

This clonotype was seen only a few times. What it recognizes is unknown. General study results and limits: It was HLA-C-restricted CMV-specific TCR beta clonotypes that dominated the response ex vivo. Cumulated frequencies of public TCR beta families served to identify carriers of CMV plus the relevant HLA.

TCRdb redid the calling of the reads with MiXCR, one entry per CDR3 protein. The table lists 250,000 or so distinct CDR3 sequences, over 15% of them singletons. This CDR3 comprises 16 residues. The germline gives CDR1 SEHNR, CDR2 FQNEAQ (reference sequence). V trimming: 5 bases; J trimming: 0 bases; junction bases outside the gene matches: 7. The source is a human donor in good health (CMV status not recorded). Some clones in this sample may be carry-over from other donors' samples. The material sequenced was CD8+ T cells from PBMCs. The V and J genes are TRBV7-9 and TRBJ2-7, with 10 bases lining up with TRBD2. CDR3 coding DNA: TGTGCCAGCAGCCCCTTTAGCGGGGGGAGCTCCTACGAGCAGTACTTC. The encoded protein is CASSPFSGGSSYEQYF.